This T cell receptor beta chain emerged from a study of blood T cells in healthy people across ages. Points from the study as a whole: The percentage of naive T cells correlated strongly with TCR beta diversity. From one million sequenced T cells, diversity estimates were lower bounds.

Using a J-beta primer mix together with a sample-barcoded 5' primer, a second PCR was run for about 7 to 12 cycles. MiXCR, applied by TCRdb to the 5' RACE reads, yields one record per CDR3 protein. Of hundreds of thousands of distinct CDR3 sequences in the sample, roughly 20% were seen once. J gave up 2 bases and V 10 bases, and 6 bases lay outside the gene matches. The length of the CDR3 is 14 residues. Concerning this clonotype itself: The antigen remains undetermined.

The source material was blood. V gene TRBV12-3 or TRBV12-4 combines with J gene TRBJ2-1, with 9 bases lining up with TRBD2. The clonotype comes from a man between 65 and 85 years old in good health. The CDR3 nucleotides are TGTGCCACTCTAGCGGGGCAACCCTACAATGAGCAGTTCTTC. Protein: CATLAGQPYNEQFF.